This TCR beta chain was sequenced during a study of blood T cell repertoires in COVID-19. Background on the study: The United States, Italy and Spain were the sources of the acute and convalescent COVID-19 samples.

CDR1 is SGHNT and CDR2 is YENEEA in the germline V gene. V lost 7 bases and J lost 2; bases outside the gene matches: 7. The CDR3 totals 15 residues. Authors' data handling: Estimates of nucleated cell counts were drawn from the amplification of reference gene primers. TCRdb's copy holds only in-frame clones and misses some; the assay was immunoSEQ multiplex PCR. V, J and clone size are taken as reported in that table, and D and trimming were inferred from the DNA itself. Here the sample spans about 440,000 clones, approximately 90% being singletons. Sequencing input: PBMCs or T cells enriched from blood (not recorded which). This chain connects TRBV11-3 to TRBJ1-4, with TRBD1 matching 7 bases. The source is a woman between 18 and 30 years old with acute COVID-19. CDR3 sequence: CASIGDRATNEKLFF. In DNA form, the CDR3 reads TGTGCCAGCATAGGTGACAGGGCTACTAATGAAAAACTGTTTTTT.